A single sample gave rise to the 26 T cell receptor beta chains below, sequenced in a study of OX40 agonist ivuxolimab in advanced cancers. Measured with immunoSEQ multiplex PCR; TCRdb has only the in-frame clones, and not every one. Among 75,000 to 90,000 clones, roughly 92% were seen once, and the ten largest hold about 0.63%. The specimen comprised CD4+ or CD8+ T cells sorted from blood, sampled in a trial of the OX40 agonist ivuxolimab. The origin of the receptors is an adult with an advanced solid tumor such as melanoma, head and neck, liver or kidney cancer.

J is TRBJ1-4 and V is TRBV5-1; 9 bases match TRBD1. CDR1 and CDR2 (germline): SGHRS, YFSETQ. This CDR3 comprises 16 residues. The V segment lost 4 bases and the J segment 8 bases; nucleotides outside the gene matches: 12. The CDR3 DNA follows: TGCGCCAGCAGCCAAGCGCCGGGGACAGGGAGCGAAAAACTGTTTTTT. It yields the protein CASSQAPGTGSEKLFF.

The V and J genes are TRBV5-4 and TRBJ2-2; D is unclear. Per germline, CDR1 SGHNT and CDR2 YYREEE (reference sequence). The CDR3 loop spans 13 amino acids. Between the trimmed V and J ends, which lost 0 bases and 5 bases, there was a span of 5 bases. CDR3 bases: TGTGCCAGCAGCTTGGTGGGGACCGGGGAGCTGTTTTTT. Its translation is CASSLVGTGELFF.

The rearrangement links TRBV15 to TRBJ2-5; no clear D. Deletions cut 0 bases from V and 1 base from J, with 9 bases between. The CDR3 extends over 15 amino acids. The germline V gene encodes CDR1 LNHNV and CDR2 YYDKDF (reference sequence). CDR3 residues: CATSRDFRTQETQYF. CDR3 DNA: TGTGCCACCAGCAGAGACTTTAGGACCCAAGAGACCCAGTACTTC.

The chain employs TRBV6-1 and TRBJ1-1; D not certain. V was pared by 11 bases and J by 5 bases, with 15 bases between. This CDR3 region has 12 residues. Germline V gene sequence: CDR1 MNHNS, CDR2 SASEGT. The CDR3 DNA sequence: TGTGCCGGAGTGGCGGCCGTGACTGAAGCTTTCTTT. Its protein product is CAGVAAVTEAFF.

CDR3 region: CASTRPGGANVLTF. CDR3 nucleotide sequence: TGTGCCAGCACTCGACCTGGAGGGGCCAACGTCCTGACTTTC. The J gene is TRBJ2-6, the V gene TRBV5-6, with D unresolved. This CDR3 has 14 residues. Trimming took off 6 bases at V and 4 bases at J, with 11 bases between the two ends. CDR1 is SGHDT, CDR2 YYEEEE, per germline.

This chain connects TRBV7-9 to TRBJ1-4; D is undetermined. V shed 5 bases and J shed 8 bases, with 15 bases lying between them. The CDR3 is made up of 14 amino acids. In germline, CDR1 is SEHNR, CDR2 FQNEAQ (reference sequence). CDR3 amino acids: CASSPPGRREKLFF. The DNA of the CDR3 is TGTGCCAGCAGCCCCCCGGGCAGGAGAGAAAAACTGTTTTTT.

This sequence joins TRBV6-5 and TRBJ2-2; 7 nucleotides align to TRBD2. The germline V gene has CDR1 MNHEY and CDR2 SVGAGI. The CDR3 covers 15 residues. Trimming took 2 bases from V and 6 from J; bases not matched to a gene: 6. DNA for the CDR3: TGTGCCAGCAGTTACCGGACTAGTTGGCCCGGGGAGCTGTTTTTT. Protein sequence: CASSYRTSWPGELFF.

V and J are TRBV11-3 and TRBJ2-1, with TRBD1 as a possible D gene (5 bases). The CDR3 loop spans 14 amino acids. The germline gives CDR1 SGHNT, CDR2 YENEEA. Trimming removed 5 bases from V and 2 bases from J, with 10 bases in between. DNA for the CDR3: TGTGCCAGCAGCCCGCGGACAACCTACAATGAGCAGTTCTTC. Translating gives CASSPRTTYNEQFF.

V gene TRBV6-1 combines with J gene TRBJ2-7, with 7 bases lining up with TRBD1. V lost 8 bases, J lost 0 bases, and 7 bases stayed unmatched. The length of the CDR3 is 14 residues. Germline-derived CDR1 and CDR2 are MNHNS and SASEGT. CDR3 DNA: TGTGCCAGCTCAACCGGGACAGACTCCTACGAGCAGTACTTC. Its translation is CASSTGTDSYEQYF.

This chain uses TRBV30 with TRBJ1-5; TRBD1 matches 8 bases. V shed 4 bases, J shed 4 bases, and the junction held 6 bases outside the gene matches. This CDR3 comprises 14 residues. The V gene's germline CDR1 is GTSNPN and CDR2 SVGIG (reference sequence). In DNA form, the CDR3 reads TGTGCCTGGAAGTGGACAGGGAAAAATCAGCCCCAGCATTTT. Its translation: CAWKWTGKNQPQHF.

The chain has TRBV2 and TRBJ1-1; D unclear. This CDR3 is 13 amino acids long. Trimming stripped 7 bases from V and 0 bases from J, with 9 bases between. Germline CDR1 SNHLY, CDR2 FYNNEI. The CDR3 protein is CASNKALNTEAFF. The CDR3 DNA reads as TGTGCCAGCAATAAGGCCTTGAACACTGAAGCTTTCTTT.

The gene calls are TRBV21-1 and TRBJ1-5. TRBV21-1 is given as a pseudogene. This CDR3 spans 13 amino acids. This CDR3 is CASSNAENQPQHF. The CDR3 nucleotides read TGTGCCAGCAGCAATGCGGAAAATCAGCCCCAGCATTTT.

The chain recombines TRBV5-4 with TRBJ1-4; a weak D match, TRBD1 (6 bases). CDR3 length: 12 residues. V was clipped by 0 bases and J by 10 bases, with 7 bases between them. The germline V gene encodes CDR1 SGHNT and CDR2 YYREEE (reference sequence). CDR3 region: CASSLDRAKLFF. DNA of the CDR3: TGTGCCAGCAGCTTGGACAGGGCAAAACTGTTTTTT.

J is TRBJ2-3 and V is TRBV5-1, with D hard to call. Trimming shortened V by 1 base and J by 5 bases, and 8 bases separated the two germline ends. The CDR3 has 13 residues. Germline loops: CDR1 SGHRS, CDR2 YFSETQ. The CDR3 loop is CASSLSWGDTQYF. The CDR3 coding sequence is TGCGCCAGCAGCTTGAGCTGGGGAGATACGCAGTATTTT.

This CDR3 reads CASSINAGYEQYF. CDR3 sequence (DNA): TGTGCCAGTAGTATAAACGCAGGGTACGAGCAGTACTTC. V gene TRBV19 combines with J gene TRBJ2-7, with D perhaps TRBD1 (5 bases). Germline V gene sequence: CDR1 LNHDA, CDR2 SQIVND (reference sequence). Trimming cost V 2 bases and J 4 bases, with 9 bases left between them. The CDR3 covers 13 residues. Based on the CDR3 plus reference TRBV19 and TRBJ2-7, the full variable domain is DGGITQSPKYLFRKEGQNVTLSCEQNLNHDAMYWYRQDPGQGLRLIYYSQIVNDFQKGDIAEGYSVSREKKESFPLTVTSAQKNPTAFYLCASSINAGYEQYFGPGTRLTVT.

The chain is built from TRBV2 and TRBJ2-1; 8 positions match TRBD2. Per the germline V gene, CDR1 is SNHLY and CDR2 is FYNNEI. Trimming removed 5 bases from V and 7 bases from J; junction bases left unmatched: 13. The CDR3 runs 16 residues. CDR3 nucleotides: TGTGCCAGCAGTCCTCATCCAGCGGGGGTGAGGAATGAGCAGTTCTTC. As protein: CASSPHPAGVRNEQFF.

V gene TRBV7-2 combines with J gene TRBJ1-1; TRBD1 is a possible D gene (5 bases). The CDR3 contains 15 residues. The germline V and J ends were trimmed by 5 bases and 2 bases, with 15 bases remaining between them. Germline V gene sequence: CDR1 SGHTA, CDR2 FQGNSA. The CDR3 reads CASSDVRTFNTEAFF. The CDR3, as DNA: TGTGCCAGCAGCGACGTCAGGACATTTAACACTGAAGCTTTCTTT.

The chain employs TRBV10-1 and TRBJ1-2; the D gene is possibly TRBD1 (6 bases). V was cut by 7 bases and J by 5 bases, with 20 bases left in between. The CDR3 is made up of 15 amino acids. CDR1 is WNHNN and CDR2 is SYGVQD in the germline V gene (reference sequence). CDR3 protein: CASTARGGHLYGYTF. The CDR3 coding sequence is TGCGCCAGCACTGCGAGGGGGGGACACTTATATGGCTACACCTTC.

The chain couples TRBV5-1 to TRBJ2-3; D is tentatively TRBD1 or TRBD2 (5 bases each). This CDR3 spans 14 amino acids. Germline CDR1 SGHRS, CDR2 YFSETQ. Trimming took off 4 bases at V and 0 bases at J, with 9 bases between the two ends. DNA for the CDR3: TGCGCCAGCAGCCCGGGACCTAGCACAGATACGCAGTATTTT. It codes for CASSPGPSTDTQYF.

The CDR3 sequence: CASSLAGGHEQYF. Here the CDR3 DNA reads TGTGCCAGCAGCTTGGCCGGGGGTCACGAGCAGTACTTC. The gene calls are TRBV5-5 and TRBJ2-7; the D gene is possibly TRBD2 (6 bases). CDR3 length: 13 amino acids. Trimming cost V 0 bases and J 5 bases, with 9 bases left between them. The germline V gene encodes CDR1 SGHKS and CDR2 YYEKEE (reference sequence).

Only one count was recorded for this clone. V usage is TRBV2 and J usage is TRBJ1-5; 9 bases line up with TRBD1. The CDR3 is made up of 17 amino acids. From germline, CDR1 is SNHLY and CDR2 FYNNEI. Trimming at V came to 5 bases and at J to 1 base, leaving 9 bases not matched to a gene. In nucleotides, the CDR3 is TGTGCCAGCAGTCAGACAGGGGGGTGGCCAAGCAATCAGCCCCAGCATTTT. Its translation is CASSQTGGWPSNQPQHF.

As concerns this clone: Other DNA variants within this sample encode the same CDR3. This chain joins TRBV6-5 and TRBJ2-5; D uncertain. This CDR3 is built from 14 residues. CDR1 and CDR2 (germline): MNHEY, SVGAGI. With 0 bases removed from V and 5 bases from J, the gap between germline ends came to 10 bases. CDR3 protein: CASSYSAAVETQYF. As DNA, the CDR3 is TGTGCCAGCAGTTACTCCGCCGCGGTGGAGACCCAGTACTTC.

J is TRBJ2-7 and V is TRBV6-5; TRBD1 aligns across 8 bases. This CDR3 contains 15 residues. Losses at the gene ends were 6 bases for V and 3 bases for J; bases not matched to a gene: 10. CDR1 is MNHEY, CDR2 SVGAGI, per germline. CDR3 sequence: CASSKDRDQDYEQYF. CDR3 bases: TGTGCCAGCAGCAAGGACAGGGATCAAGACTACGAGCAGTACTTC.

Only one count was recorded for this clone. The rearrangement uses TRBV6-4 and TRBJ2-3; TRBD2 might be the D (6 bases). CDR1 and CDR2 from the germline V gene are MRHNA and SNTAGT. The CDR3 extends over 14 amino acids. V was shortened by 9 bases and J by 0 bases, with 13 bases between the two germline ends. DNA for the CDR3: TGTGCCAGTGGGAGCGGGCTCAGCACAGATACGCAGTATTTT. Translation gives CASGSGLSTDTQYF.

The chain carries TRBV6-6 and TRBJ1-2; TRBD1 is a possible D gene (5 bases). This CDR3 is 11 amino acids long. Germline CDR1 is MNHNY and CDR2 is SVGAGI (reference sequence). V lost 8 bases, J lost 8 bases, and 12 bases lay in between. CDR3 in amino acids: CASREWGGYTF. The CDR3 DNA reads as TGTGCCAGCCGCGAGTGGGGCGGCTACACCTTC.

The chain employs TRBV20-1 and TRBJ1-1; the D gene is possibly TRBD1 (6 bases). The CDR3 has 11 residues. Germline CDR1 and CDR2: DFQATT and SNEGSKA (reference sequence). The CDR3 reads CSTGLNTEAFF. CDR3 coding DNA: TGCAGCACAGGGCTGAACACTGAAGCTTTCTTT.